This record concerns one TCR beta chain sequence. Its antigen remains unidentified. These data are taken from a study of T cell responses to AZD1222 COVID-19 vaccine. Sequencing was performed with immunoSEQ multiplex PCR; in TCRdb, only in-frame clones are kept and a portion is missing. The sample contains about 120,000 clones, approximately 84% of which appear only once. Overall study findings and caveats: Spike was spanned by vaccine-associated CD4 TCRs, with dominance at 160-218 and 743-854. Repertoire collection took place solely once the T cell response had peaked.

CDR1 and CDR2 (germline): MDHEN, SYDVKM. The CDR3 covers 14 residues. V lost 5 bases to trimming and J lost 4 bases, with 12 bases between them. This TCR was recovered from an adult in good health. Here the sequenced sample was peripheral blood, taken on day 0 of AZD1222 vaccination. V gene TRBV28 combines with J gene TRBJ1-3; TRBD1 is a possible D gene (6 bases). DNA for the CDR3: TGTGCCAGCAGTACCTCCGACAGGGGAAACACCATATATTTT. Translation: CASSTSDRGNTIYF. Combining the CDR3 with reference TRBV28 and TRBJ1-3 gives the whole variable domain DVKVTQSSRYLVKRTGEKVFLECVQDMDHENMFWYRQDPGLGLRLIYFSYDVKMKEKGDIPEGYSVSREKKERFSLILESASTNQTSMYLCASSTSDRGNTIYFGEGSWLTVV.